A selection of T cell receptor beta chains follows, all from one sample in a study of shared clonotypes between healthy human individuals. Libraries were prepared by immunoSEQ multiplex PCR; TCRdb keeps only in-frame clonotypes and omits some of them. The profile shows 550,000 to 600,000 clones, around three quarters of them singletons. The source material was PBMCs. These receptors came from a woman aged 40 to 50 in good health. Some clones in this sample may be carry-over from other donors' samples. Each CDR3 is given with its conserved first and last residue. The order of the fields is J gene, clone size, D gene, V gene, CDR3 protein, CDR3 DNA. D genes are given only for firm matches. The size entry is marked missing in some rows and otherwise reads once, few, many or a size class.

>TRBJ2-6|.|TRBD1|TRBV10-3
CAITPGQGAGGANVLTF
TGTGCCATCACCCCGGGACAGGGGGCAGGGGGGGCCAACGTCCTGACTTTC
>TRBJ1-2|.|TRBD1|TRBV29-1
CSVTGGSSYGYTF
TGCAGCGTTACAGGGGGCTCTAGCTATGGCTACACCTTC
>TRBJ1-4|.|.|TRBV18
CASSLAGYEKLFF
TGTGCCAGCTCACTGGCAGGTTATGAAAAACTGTTTTTT
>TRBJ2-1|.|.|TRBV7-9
CASSPRASSSNEQFF
TGTGCCAGCAGCCCCCGGGCTAGCTCATCCAATGAGCAGTTCTTC
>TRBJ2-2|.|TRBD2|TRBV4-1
CASSQGGLAGVGTGELFF
TGCGCCAGCAGCCAAGGTGGACTAGCGGGAGTTGGTACCGGGGAGCTGTTTTTT
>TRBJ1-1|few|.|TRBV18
CASSPTGHEAFF
TGTGCCAGCTCACCCACAGGGCATGAAGCTTTCTTT
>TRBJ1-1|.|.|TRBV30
CAWSVRGINTEALF
TGTGCCTGGAGTGTGAGAGGGATAAACACTGAGGCTCTCTTT
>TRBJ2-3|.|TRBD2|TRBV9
CASSSAGTRGTDTQYF
TGTGCCAGCAGCAGCGCCGGGACTAGGGGCACAGATACGCAGTATTTT
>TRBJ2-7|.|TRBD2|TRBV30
CAWSRGSGFVYEQYF
TGTGCCTGGAGCCGCGGGAGTGGATTCGTCTACGAGCAGTACTTC
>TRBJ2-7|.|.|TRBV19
CASRDGFYEQYF
TGTGCCAGTAGGGACGGTTTCTACGAGCAGTACTTC
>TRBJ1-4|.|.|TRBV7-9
CASSGLGGKGEKLFF
TGTGCCAGCAGCGGCCTTGGGGGGAAAGGAGAAAAACTGTTTTTT
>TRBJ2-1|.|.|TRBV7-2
CASSPRTVEQFF
TGTGCCAGCAGCCCAAGGACAGTTGAGCAGTTCTTC
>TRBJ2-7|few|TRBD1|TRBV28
CASSLGDRVTHEQYF
TGTGCCAGCAGTTTGGGAGACAGGGTAACCCACGAGCAGTACTTC
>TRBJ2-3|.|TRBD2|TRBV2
CASPPLAASTDTQYF
TGTGCCAGCCCGCCTCTAGCGGCTAGCACAGATACGCAGTATTTT
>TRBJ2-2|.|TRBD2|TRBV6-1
CASTPLGGSGELFF
TGTGCCAGCACCCCACTGGGGGGGTCCGGGGAGCTGTTTTTT
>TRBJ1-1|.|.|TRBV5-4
CASSSGQGGAFF
TGTGCCAGCAGCTCAGGCCAGGGAGGCGCTTTCTTT
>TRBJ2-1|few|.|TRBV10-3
CAISESAQERNEQFF
TGTGCCATCAGTGAGTCTGCTCAGGAGAGGAATGAGCAGTTCTTC
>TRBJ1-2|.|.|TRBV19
CASNDQGFPYGYTF
TGTGCCAGTAACGACCAGGGTTTCCCTTATGGCTACACCTTC
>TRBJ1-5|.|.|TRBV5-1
CASSLSGGINQPQHF
TGCGCCAGCAGCTTGTCCGGGGGCATCAATCAGCCCCAGCATTTT
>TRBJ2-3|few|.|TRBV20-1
CSASGTDTQYF
TGCAGTGCTAGCGGCACAGATACGCAGTATTTT
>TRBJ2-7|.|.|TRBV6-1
CASKSHEQYF
TGTGCCAGCAAGTCACACGAGCAGTACTTC
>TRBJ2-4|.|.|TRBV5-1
CASTWDGRNIQYF
TGCGCCAGCACATGGGACGGGAGAAACATTCAGTACTTC
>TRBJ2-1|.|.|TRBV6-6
CASSYQVSSYNEQFF
TGTGCCAGCAGTTACCAGGTTAGCTCCTACAATGAGCAGTTCTTC
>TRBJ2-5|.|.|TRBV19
CASSSQGATQETQYF
TGTGCCAGTAGTAGCCAAGGAGCAACCCAAGAGACCCAGTACTTC
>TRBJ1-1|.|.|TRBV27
CASSLLGTPNTEAFF
TGTGCCAGCAGTTTATTAGGCACACCGAACACTGAAGCTTTCTTT
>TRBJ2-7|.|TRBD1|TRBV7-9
CASSSGSGGVYEQYF
TGTGCCAGCAGCTCCGGCTCAGGGGGCGTTTACGAGCAGTACTTC
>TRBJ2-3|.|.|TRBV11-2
CASRLDGGPSTDTQYF
TGTGCCAGCAGGCTGGATGGCGGGCCTAGCACAGATACGCAGTATTTT
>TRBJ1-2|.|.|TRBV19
CASSIVGQSSHGYTF
TGTGCCAGTAGTATAGTAGGGCAGTCAAGCCATGGCTACACCTTC
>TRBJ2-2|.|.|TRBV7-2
CASSGMVNTGELFF
TGTGCCAGCAGCGGAATGGTGAACACCGGGGAGCTGTTTTTT
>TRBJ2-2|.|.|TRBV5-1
CASSLAGGVGTGELFF
TGCGCCAGCAGCTTGGCCGGCGGGGTGGGGACCGGGGAGCTGTTTTTT
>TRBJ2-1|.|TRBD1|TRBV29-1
CSVSRRDRGSNEQFF
TGCAGCGTGTCCCGCCGGGACAGGGGATCCAATGAGCAGTTCTTC
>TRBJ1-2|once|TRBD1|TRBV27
CASSSARDRVRGNYGYTF
TGTGCCAGCAGTTCGGCCCGGGACAGGGTACGGGGTAACTATGGCTACACCTTC
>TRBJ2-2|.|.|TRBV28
CASSPRVQAGGELFF
TGTGCCAGCAGTCCCCGGGTCCAGGCGGGTGGGGAGCTGTTTTTT
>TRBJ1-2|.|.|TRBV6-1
CASSGGVGYTF
TGTGCCAGCAGTGGAGGGGTCGGCTACACCTTC
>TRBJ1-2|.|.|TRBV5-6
CASSQPDRGRAGYTF
TGTGCCAGCAGCCAGCCCGACCGGGGCCGGGCTGGCTACACCTTC
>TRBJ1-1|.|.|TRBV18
CASSPNPGKPPEAFF
TGTGCCAGCTCCCCGAACCCGGGGAAACCACCTGAAGCTTTCTTT
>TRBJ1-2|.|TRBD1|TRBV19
CASSTGRTARGNYGYTF
TGTGCCAGTAGTACGGGAAGGACAGCCAGGGGGAACTATGGCTACACCTTC
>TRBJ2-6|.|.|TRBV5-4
CASSLVGANVLTF
TGTGCCAGCAGCTTGGTCGGGGCCAACGTCCTGACTTTC
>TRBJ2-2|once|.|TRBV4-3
CASSQASRTTGELFF
TGCGCCAGCAGCCAAGCATCAAGAACTACCGGGGAGCTGTTTTTT
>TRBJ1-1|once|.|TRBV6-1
CASSGVGKAFF
TGTGCCAGCAGTGGGGTGGGGAAAGCTTTCTTT
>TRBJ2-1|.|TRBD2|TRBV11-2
CASSPTSGRGNEQFF
TGTGCCAGCAGCCCCACTAGCGGGAGGGGAAATGAGCAGTTCTTC
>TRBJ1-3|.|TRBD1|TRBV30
CAWTTGQAGNTIYF
TGTGCCTGGACCACCGGACAGGCTGGAAACACCATATATTTT
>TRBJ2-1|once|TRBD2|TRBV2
CASNELADLYNEQFF
TGTGCCAGCAACGAACTAGCGGATCTCTACAATGAGCAGTTCTTC
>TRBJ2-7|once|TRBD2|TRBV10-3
CAIGAASGSLHEQYF
TGTGCCATCGGGGCGGCTAGCGGGAGTCTTCACGAGCAGTACTTC
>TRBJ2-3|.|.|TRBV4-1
CASSQVGAADTQYF
TGCGCCAGCAGCCAAGTTGGGGCGGCAGATACGCAGTATTTT
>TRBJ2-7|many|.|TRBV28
CASSFLRYSPYEQYF
TGTGCCAGCAGTTTCCTCCGCTACTCACCCTACGAGCAGTACTTC
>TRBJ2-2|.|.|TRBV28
CASSGRITGELFF
TGTGCCAGCAGTGGTAGGATCACCGGGGAGCTGTTTTTT
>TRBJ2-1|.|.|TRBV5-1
CASSLGTTAYNEQFF
TGCGCCAGCAGCCTAGGGACAACAGCATACAATGAGCAGTTCTTC
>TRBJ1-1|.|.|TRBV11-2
CASSLEISQDGNTEAFF
TGTGCCAGCAGCTTAGAAATTTCCCAGGACGGGAACACTGAAGCTTTCTTT
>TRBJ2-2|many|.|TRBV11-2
CASSPGPRNTGELFF
TGTGCCAGCAGCCCGGGACCTCGGAACACCGGGGAGCTGTTTTTT
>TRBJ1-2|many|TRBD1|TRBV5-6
CASSPTPTGFYGYTF
TGTGCCAGCAGCCCCACCCCGACAGGGTTCTATGGCTACACCTTC
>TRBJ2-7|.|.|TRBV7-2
CASSLAGGSYEQYF
TGTGCCAGCAGCTTAGCAGGGGGCTCCTACGAGCAGTACTTC
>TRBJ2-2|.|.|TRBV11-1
CASSSSGAGSDTGELFF
TGTGCCAGCAGCTCATCGGGGGCAGGGTCAGACACCGGGGAGCTGTTTTTT
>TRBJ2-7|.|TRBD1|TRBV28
CATLPPGQGGSEQYF
TGTGCCACCCTCCCCCCGGGACAGGGAGGCTCCGAGCAGTACTTC
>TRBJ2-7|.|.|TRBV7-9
CAGSLGPQSSYEQYF
TGTGCCGGCAGCTTAGGACCCCAGAGCTCCTACGAGCAGTACTTC
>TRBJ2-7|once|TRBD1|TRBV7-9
CASIEDRGHLLEQYF
TGTGCCAGCATAGAAGACAGGGGCCACCTCCTCGAGCAGTACTTC
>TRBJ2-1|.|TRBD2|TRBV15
CATSDLVAGESYNEQFF
TGTGCCACCAGCGACCTCGTAGCGGGAGAGTCCTACAATGAGCAGTTCTTC